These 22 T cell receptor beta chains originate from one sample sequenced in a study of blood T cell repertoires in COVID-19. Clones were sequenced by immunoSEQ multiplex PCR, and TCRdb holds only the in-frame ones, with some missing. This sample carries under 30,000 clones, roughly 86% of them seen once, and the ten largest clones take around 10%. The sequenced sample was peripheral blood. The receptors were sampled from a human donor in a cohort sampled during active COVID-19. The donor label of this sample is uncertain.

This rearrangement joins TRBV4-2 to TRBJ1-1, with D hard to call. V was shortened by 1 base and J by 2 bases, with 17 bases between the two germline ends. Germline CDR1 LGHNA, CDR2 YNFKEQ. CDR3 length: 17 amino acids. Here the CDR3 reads CASSQGSNRATNTEAFF. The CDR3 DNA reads TGTGCCAGCAGCCAAGGGTCAAACAGAGCCACCAACACTGAAGCTTTCTTT.

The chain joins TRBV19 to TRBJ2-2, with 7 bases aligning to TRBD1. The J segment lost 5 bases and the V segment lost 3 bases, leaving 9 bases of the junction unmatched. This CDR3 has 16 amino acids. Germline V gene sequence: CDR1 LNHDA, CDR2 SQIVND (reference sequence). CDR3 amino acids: CASSMGQGEITGELFF. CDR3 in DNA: TGTGCCAGTAGTATGGGCCAGGGGGAGATAACCGGGGAGCTGTTTTTT.

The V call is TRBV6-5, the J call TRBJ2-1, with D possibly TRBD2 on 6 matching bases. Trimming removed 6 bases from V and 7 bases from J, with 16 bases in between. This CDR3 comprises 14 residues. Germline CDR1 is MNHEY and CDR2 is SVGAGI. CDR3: CASRVRDLPNEQFF. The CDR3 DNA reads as TGTGCCAGCAGAGTGCGGGACCTCCCTAATGAGCAGTTCTTC.

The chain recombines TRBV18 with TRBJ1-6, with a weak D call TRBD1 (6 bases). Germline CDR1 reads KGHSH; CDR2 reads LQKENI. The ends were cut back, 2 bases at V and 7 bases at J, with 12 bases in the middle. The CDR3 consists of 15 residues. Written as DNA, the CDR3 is TGTGCCAGCTCACCAGTACAGGGAGTCAATTCACCCCTCCACTTT. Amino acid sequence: CASSPVQGVNSPLHF.

CDR3 nucleotide sequence: TGTGCCAGCAGCTCTCAGCGATATCCGGGACAGGGGGCCGGGTATGGCTACACCTTC. It encodes CASSSQRYPGQGAGYGYTF. The chain combines TRBV7-9 with TRBJ1-2; 12 bases agree with TRBD1. The V and J ends lost 4 bases and 5 bases, in that order; junction bases with no gene match: 17. The CDR3 has 19 amino acids. Germline V gives CDR1 SEHNR, CDR2 FQNEAQ (reference sequence).

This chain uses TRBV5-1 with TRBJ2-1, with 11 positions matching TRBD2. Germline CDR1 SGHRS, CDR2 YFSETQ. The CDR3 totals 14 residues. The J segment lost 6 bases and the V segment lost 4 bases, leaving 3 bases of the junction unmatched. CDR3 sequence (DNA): TGCGCCAGCAGCCCGGGACTAGCGGCCAATGAGCAGTTCTTC. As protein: CASSPGLAANEQFF.

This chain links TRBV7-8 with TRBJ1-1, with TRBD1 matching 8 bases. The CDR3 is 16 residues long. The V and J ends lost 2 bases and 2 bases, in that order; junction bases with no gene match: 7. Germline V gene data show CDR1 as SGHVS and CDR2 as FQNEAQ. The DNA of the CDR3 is TGTGCCAGCAGCTTACGGGACAGGAATACCAACACTGAAGCTTTCTTT. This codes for CASSLRDRNTNTEAFF.

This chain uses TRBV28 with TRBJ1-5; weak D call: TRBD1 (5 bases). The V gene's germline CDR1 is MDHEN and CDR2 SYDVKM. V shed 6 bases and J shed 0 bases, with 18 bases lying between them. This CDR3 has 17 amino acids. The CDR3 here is CASRGGRGTHSNQPQHF. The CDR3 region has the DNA TGTGCCAGCAGGGGGGGGAGGGGAACCCATAGCAATCAGCCCCAGCATTTT.

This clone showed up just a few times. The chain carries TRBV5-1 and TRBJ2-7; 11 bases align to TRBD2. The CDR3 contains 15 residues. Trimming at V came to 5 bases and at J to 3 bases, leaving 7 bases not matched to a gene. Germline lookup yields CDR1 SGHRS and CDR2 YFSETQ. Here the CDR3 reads CASSWTSGSLYEQYF. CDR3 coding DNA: TGCGCCAGCAGTTGGACTAGCGGGTCCCTCTACGAGCAGTACTTC.

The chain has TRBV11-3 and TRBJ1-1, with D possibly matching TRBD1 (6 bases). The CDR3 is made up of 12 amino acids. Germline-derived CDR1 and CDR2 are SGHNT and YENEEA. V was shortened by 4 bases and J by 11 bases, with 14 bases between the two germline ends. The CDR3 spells CASSSTGARAFF. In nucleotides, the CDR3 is TGTGCCAGCAGCTCGACAGGCGCGCGTGCTTTCTTT.

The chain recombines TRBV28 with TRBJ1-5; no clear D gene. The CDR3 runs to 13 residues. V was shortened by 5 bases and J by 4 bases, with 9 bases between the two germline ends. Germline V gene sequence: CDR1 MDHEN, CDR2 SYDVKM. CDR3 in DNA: TGTGCCAGCAGTGGACTGATGAATCAGCCCCAGCATTTT. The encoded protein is CASSGLMNQPQHF.

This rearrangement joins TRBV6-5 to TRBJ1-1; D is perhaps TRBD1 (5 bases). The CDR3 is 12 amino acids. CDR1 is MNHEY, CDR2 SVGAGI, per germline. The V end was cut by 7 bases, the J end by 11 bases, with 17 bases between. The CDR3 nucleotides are TGTGCCAGCATTCCCCTGGGGGGAAAGGCTTTCTTT. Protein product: CASIPLGGKAFF.

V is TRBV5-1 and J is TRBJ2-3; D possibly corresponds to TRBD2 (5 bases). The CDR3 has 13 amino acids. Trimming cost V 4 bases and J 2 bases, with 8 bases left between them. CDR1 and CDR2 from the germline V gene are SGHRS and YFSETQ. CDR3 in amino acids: CASSIRDTDTQYF. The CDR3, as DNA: TGCGCCAGCAGCATCCGGGACACAGATACGCAGTATTTT.

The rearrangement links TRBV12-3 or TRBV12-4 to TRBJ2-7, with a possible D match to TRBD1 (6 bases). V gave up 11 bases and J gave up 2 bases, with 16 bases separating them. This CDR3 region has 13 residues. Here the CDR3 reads CAAQGPEPYEQYF. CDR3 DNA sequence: TGTGCCGCACAGGGCCCGGAACCCTACGAGCAGTACTTC.

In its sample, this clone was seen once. CDR3 bases: TGTGCCAGTAGTCCCCAGGGGTCGGTGACCGGGGAGCTGTTTTTT. Its protein product is CASSPQGSVTGELFF. The chain links TRBV19 to TRBJ2-2; TRBD1 might be the D (6 bases). Trimming removed 5 bases from V and 5 bases from J, with 15 bases in between. This CDR3 contains 15 residues. Looked up from germline, CDR1 is LNHDA and CDR2 is SQIVND (reference sequence). The entire variable domain, with the rest obtained from reference TRBV19 and TRBJ2-2, is as follows: DGGITQSPKYLFRKEGQNVTLSCEQNLNHDAMYWYRQDPGQGLRLIYYSQIVNDFQKGDIAEGYSVSREKKESFPLTVTSAQKNPTAFYLCASSPQGSVTGELFFGEGSRLTVL.

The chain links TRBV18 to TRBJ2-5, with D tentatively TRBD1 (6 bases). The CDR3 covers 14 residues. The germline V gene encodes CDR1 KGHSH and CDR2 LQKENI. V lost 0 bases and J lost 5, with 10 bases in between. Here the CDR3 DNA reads TGTGCCAGCTCACCACCGGACAGTCGGGAGACCCAGTACTTC. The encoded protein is CASSPPDSRETQYF.

CDR3 coding DNA: TGTGCCAGCAGCCAAGACCGCCTATCGGGAGTCGTCAAAAACATTCAGTACTTC. Amino acids: CASSQDRLSGVVKNIQYF. This chain links TRBV4-2 with TRBJ2-4, with D perhaps matching TRBD2 (6 bases). This CDR3 spans 18 amino acids. The V gene's germline CDR1 is LGHNA and CDR2 YNFKEQ. V was pared by 0 bases and J by 3 bases, with 18 bases between.

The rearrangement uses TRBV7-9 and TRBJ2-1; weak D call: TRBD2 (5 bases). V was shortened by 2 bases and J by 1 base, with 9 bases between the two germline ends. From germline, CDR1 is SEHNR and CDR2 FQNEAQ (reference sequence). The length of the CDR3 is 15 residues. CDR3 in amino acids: CASSLRRTSYNEQFF. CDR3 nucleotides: TGTGCCAGCAGCTTAAGACGGACTTCCTACAATGAGCAGTTCTTC.

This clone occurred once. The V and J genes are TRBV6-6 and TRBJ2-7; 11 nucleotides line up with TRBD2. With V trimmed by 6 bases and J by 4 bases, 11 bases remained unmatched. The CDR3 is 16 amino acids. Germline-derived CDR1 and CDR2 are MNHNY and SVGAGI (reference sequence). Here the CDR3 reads CASSQPGTSGRYEQYF. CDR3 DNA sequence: TGTGCCAGCAGCCAACCCGGGACTAGCGGACGGTACGAGCAGTACTTC.

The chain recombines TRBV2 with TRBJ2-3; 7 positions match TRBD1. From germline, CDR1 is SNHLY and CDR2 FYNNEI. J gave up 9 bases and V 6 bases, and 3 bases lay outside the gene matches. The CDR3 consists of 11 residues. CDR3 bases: TGTGCCAGCAGCCGACAGGGAACGCAGTATTTT. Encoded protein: CASSRQGTQYF.

CDR3 sequence (DNA): TGTGCCAGCAGCCTTGGCAGGGTTGGAGAAAAACTGTTTTTT. Its translation: CASSLGRVGEKLFF. The chain is built from TRBV6-5 and TRBJ1-4, with D tentatively TRBD1 (5 bases). This CDR3 has 14 residues. V lost 6 bases, J lost 8 bases, and 16 bases lay in between. Germline CDR1 and CDR2: MNHEY and SVGAGI.

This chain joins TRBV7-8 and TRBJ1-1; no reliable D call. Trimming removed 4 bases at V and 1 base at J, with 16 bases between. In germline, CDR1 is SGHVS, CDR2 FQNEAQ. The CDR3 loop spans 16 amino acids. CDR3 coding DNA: TGTGCCAGCAGCTCCCCCCGGAGGTTTAAGAACACTGAAGCTTTCTTT. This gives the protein CASSSPRRFKNTEAFF.